The 6 T cell receptor beta chains in this list originate from one sample, sequenced in a study of blood T cell repertoires in COVID-19. Libraries were prepared by immunoSEQ multiplex PCR; TCRdb keeps only in-frame clonotypes and omits some of them. The table lists some 70,000 clones, around 86% of them singletons. The sequenced sample was peripheral blood. Every receptor here comes from a man over 45 with active COVID-19.

V usage is TRBV10-3 and J usage is TRBJ2-7; TRBD2 matches 7 bases. The CDR3 is 17 residues long. J lost 0 bases, V lost 10 bases, and 18 bases had no gene match. CDR1 is ENHRY, CDR2 SYGVKD, per germline. CDR3 nucleotides: TGTGCCACCTCGGGCGTGGAGATCGGCGGGAGCTCCTACGAGCAGTACTTC. Translating gives CATSGVEIGGSSYEQYF.

The chain combines TRBV7-9 with TRBJ1-1; D may be TRBD1 (5 bases). V shed 3 bases and J shed 1 base, with 12 bases lying between them. Germline assignment: CDR1 SEHNR and CDR2 FQNEAQ (reference sequence). CDR3 length: 15 amino acids. The CDR3 DNA reads TGTGCCAGCAGCTTTCAGGGATCAAAGAACACTGAAGCTTTCTTT. This sequence encodes CASSFQGSKNTEAFF.

This clone was recorded once. This chain joins TRBV2 and TRBJ2-1; a weak D match, TRBD1 (5 bases). The length of the CDR3 is 16 residues. CDR1 SNHLY and CDR2 FYNNEI come from the germline V gene. V lost 2 bases, J lost 4 bases, and 15 bases lay in between. This chain's CDR3 is CASSESGAGIYNEQFF. The CDR3, as DNA: TGTGCCAGCAGTGAATCTGGGGCAGGGATATACAATGAGCAGTTCTTC.

The CDR3 loop reads CASSGGTYRNSPLHF. CDR3 sequence (DNA): TGTGCCAGCAGCGGTGGGACTTACAGGAATTCACCCCTCCACTTT. The rearrangement links TRBV7-9 to TRBJ1-6; possibly TRBD1 for D (5 bases). V was trimmed by 5 bases and J by 7 bases, leaving 15 bases between them. The length of the CDR3 is 15 residues. Germline assignment: CDR1 SEHNR and CDR2 FQNEAQ (reference sequence).

The chain carries TRBV4-3 and TRBJ2-7, with 10 nucleotides matching TRBD1. J gave up 2 bases and V 1 base, and 2 bases lay outside the gene matches. Germline V lookup: CDR1 LGHNA, CDR2 YSLEER. This CDR3 is 15 amino acids long. As DNA, the CDR3 is TGCGCCAGCAGCCAAGGGACAGGGGGACCCTACGAGCAGTACTTC. It translates to CASSQGTGGPYEQYF.

The chain uses TRBV5-8 and TRBJ1-5; tentative D call: TRBD1 (5 bases). The V and J ends lost 0 bases and 9 bases respectively, with 10 bases between them. The germline gives CDR1 SGHTS, CDR2 YDEGEE. The CDR3 loop spans 13 amino acids. CDR3: CASSLDRRRPQHF. The CDR3, as DNA: TGTGCCAGCAGCTTGGACAGGCGCAGGCCCCAGCATTTT.